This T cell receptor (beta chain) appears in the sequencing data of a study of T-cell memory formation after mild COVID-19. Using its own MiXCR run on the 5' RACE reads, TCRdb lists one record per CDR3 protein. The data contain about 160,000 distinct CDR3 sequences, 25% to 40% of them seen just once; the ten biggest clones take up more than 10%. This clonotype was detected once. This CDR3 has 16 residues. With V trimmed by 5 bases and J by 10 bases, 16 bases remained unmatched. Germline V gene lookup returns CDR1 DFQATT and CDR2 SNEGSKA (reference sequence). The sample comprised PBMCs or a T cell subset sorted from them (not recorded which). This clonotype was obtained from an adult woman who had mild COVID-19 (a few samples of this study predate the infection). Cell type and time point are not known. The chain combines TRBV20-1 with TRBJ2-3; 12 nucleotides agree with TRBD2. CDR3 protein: CSAARSLAGGPSAQYF. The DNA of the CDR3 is TGCAGTGCTGCCCGTTCACTAGCGGGGGGTCCCTCCGCGCAGTATTTT.